This entry concerns a single TCR beta chain. PCR was performed using 60 Vbeta and 13 Jbeta primers. Profiled with immunoSEQ multiplex PCR; TCRdb holds only in-frame clones, not every one. This table holds under 75,000 clones, 86% found once. This CDR3 is 15 amino acids long. The ends were cut back, 0 bases at V and 1 base at J, with 9 bases in the middle. The germline gives CDR1 SGDLS, CDR2 YYNGEE. This sample is part of a study of cytomegalovirus exposure and HLA in healthy donors. The source material was PBMCs. The sequence derives from a woman aged 25 to 39 in good health and CMV-seronegative. The chain links TRBV9 to TRBJ2-3, with D tentatively TRBD2 (6 bases). CDR3 coding DNA: TGTGCCAGCAGCGTAGGGTCTAGCGGCACAGATACGCAGTATTTT. Translated, it gives CASSVGSSGTDTQYF.